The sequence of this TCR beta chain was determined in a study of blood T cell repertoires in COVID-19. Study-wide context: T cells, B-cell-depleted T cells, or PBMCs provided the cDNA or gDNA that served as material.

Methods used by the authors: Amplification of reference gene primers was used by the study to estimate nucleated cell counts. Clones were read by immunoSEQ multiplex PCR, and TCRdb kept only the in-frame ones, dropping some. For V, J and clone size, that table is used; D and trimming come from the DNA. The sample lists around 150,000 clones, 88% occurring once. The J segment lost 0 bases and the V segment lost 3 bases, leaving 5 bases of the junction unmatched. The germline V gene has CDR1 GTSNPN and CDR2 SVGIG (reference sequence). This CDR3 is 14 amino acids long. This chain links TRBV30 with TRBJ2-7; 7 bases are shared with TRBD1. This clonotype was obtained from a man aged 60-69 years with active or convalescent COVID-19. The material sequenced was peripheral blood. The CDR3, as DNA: TGTGCCTGGAGGAGAGGGGGCTTCTCCTACGAGCAGTACTTC. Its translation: CAWRRGGFSYEQYF.